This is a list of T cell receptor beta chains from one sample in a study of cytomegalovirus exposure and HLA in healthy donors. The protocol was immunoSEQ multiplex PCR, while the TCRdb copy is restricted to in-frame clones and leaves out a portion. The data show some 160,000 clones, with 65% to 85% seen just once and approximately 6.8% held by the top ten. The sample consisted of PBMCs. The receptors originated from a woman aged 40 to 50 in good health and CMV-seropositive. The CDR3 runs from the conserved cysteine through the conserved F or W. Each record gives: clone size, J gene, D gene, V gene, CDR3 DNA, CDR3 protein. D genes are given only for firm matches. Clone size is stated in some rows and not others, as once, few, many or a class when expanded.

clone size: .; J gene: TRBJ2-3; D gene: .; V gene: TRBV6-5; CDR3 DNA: TGTGCCAGCACGGCGGGGAAAGATACGCAGTATTTT; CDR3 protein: CASTAGKDTQYF
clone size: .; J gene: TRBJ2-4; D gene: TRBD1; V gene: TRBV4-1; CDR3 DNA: TGCGCCACATCCCGGACAGGGGATAGGGATAGTCAGTACTTC; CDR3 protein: CATSRTGDRDSQYF
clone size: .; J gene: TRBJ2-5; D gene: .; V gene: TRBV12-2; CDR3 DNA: TGTGCAAGTCGTCCATTTAGCGGGGTTTTCGGAGAAGAGACCCAGTACTTC; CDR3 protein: CASRPFSGVFGEETQYF
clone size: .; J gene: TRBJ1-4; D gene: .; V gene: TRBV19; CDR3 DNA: TGTGCCAGTAGTGTGACAGCTCGTACTAATGAAAAACTGTTTTTT; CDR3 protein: CASSVTARTNEKLFF
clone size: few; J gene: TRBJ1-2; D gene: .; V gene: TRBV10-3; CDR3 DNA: TGTGCCATCAGTGAGATCCCAGGGGATGGCTACACCTTC; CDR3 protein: CAISEIPGDGYTF
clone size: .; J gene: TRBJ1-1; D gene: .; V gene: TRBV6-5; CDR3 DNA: TGTGCCAGCAGACCACCACAGGGTTACACTGAAGCTTTCTTT; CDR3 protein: CASRPPQGYTEAFF
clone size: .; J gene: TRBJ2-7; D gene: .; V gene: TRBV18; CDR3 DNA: TGTGCCAGCTCACCGGACAGCACCTACGAGCAGTACTTC; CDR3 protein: CASSPDSTYEQYF
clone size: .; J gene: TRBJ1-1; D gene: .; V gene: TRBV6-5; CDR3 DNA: TGTGCCAGCAGTTACTCTGGGGGGTCGACTGAAGCTTTCTTT; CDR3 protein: CASSYSGGSTEAFF
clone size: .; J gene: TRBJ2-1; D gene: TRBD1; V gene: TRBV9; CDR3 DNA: TGTGCCAGCAGCTCCCGGGACAGGGGCAGCGATGAGCAGTTCTTC; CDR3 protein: CASSSRDRGSDEQFF
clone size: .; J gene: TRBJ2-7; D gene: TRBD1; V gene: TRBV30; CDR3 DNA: TGTGCCTGGAGTACCATAACAGGGGGCGGGAAGCAGTACTTC; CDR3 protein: CAWSTITGGGKQYF
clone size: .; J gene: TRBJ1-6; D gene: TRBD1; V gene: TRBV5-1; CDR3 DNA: TGCGCCAGCGCCGGGACAGAAAATTCACCCCTCCACTTT; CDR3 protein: CASAGTENSPLHF
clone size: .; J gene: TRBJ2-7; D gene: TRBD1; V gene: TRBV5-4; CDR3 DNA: TGTGCCAGCAGCAACCCCGGGACAGGGGAAGTGGCCTACGAGCAGTACTTC; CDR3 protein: CASSNPGTGEVAYEQYF
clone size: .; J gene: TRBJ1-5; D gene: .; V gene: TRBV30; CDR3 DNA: TGTGCCTGGATGGCGGGCGGGGGGCCCCAGCATTTT; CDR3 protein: CAWMAGGGPQHF
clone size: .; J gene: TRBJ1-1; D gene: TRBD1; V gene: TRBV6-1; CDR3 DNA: TGTGCCAGCAGAACAGGGGGCGGCACTGAAGCTTTCTTT; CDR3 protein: CASRTGGGTEAFF
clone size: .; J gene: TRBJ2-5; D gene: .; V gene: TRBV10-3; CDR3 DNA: TGTGCCATCAGTGGAGGCGGGGCGGGGGAGACCCAGTACTTC; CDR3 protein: CAISGGGAGETQYF
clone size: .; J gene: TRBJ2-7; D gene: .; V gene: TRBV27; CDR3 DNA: TGTGCCAGCAGTTCAACCGGGACAACGGGCTCCTACGAGCAGTACTTC; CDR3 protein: CASSSTGTTGSYEQYF
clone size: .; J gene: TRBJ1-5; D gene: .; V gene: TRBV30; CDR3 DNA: TGTGCCTGGAGTCGACCGGGTGGCAATCAGCCCCAGCATTTT; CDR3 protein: CAWSRPGGNQPQHF
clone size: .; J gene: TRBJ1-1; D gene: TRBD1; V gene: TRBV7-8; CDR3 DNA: TGTGCCAGCAGCTTATATCAGGGGGGAAGCGGAGGGGCTGAAGCTTTCTTT; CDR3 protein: CASSLYQGGSGGAEAFF
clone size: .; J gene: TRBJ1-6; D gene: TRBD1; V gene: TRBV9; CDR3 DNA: TGTGCCAGCAGTCCGGGACAGGGCTCCTATAATTCACCCCTCCACTTT; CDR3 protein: CASSPGQGSYNSPLHF
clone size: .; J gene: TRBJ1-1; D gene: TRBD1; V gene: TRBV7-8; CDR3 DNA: TGTGCCAGCAGCGTGACAGGGGGCACGGAAGCTTTCTTT; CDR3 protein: CASSVTGGTEAFF
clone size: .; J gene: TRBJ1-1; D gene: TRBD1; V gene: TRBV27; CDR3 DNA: TGTGCCAGCAGTGCCTGGGACAGGGGACGAGCTTTCTTT; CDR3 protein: CASSAWDRGRAFF
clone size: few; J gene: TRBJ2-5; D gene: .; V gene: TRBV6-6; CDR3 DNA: TGTGCCAGCAGTTACTCAATATCCCAAGAGACCCAGTACTTC; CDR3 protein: CASSYSISQETQYF
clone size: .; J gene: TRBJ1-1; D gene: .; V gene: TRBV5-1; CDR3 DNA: TGCGCCAGCAGATCACAACCGAACACTGAAGCTTTCTTT; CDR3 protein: CASRSQPNTEAFF
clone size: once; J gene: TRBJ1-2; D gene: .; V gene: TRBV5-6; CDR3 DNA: TGTGCCAGCAGTTCGCTGGGGGGGGACTATGGCTACACCTTC; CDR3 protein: CASSSLGGDYGYTF
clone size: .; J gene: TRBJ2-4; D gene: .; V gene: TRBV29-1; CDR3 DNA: TGCAGCGTTCCGGATTCCCGGGACACCCTAGCCAAAAACATTCAGTACTTC; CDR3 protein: CSVPDSRDTLAKNIQYF
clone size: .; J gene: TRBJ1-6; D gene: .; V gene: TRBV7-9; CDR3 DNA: TGTTCCAGCAGCTTAGAGGTTAGCACCCTCCACTTT; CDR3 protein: CSSSLEVSTLHF
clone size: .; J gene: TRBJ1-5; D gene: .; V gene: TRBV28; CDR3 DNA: TGTGCCAGCACTATCTCCCCAAATCAGCCCCAGCATTTT; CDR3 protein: CASTISPNQPQHF
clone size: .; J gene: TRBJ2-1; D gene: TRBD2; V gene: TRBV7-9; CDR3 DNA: TGTGCCAGCAGCTTATATCGGGGGGTCCAGGAAAATGAGCAGTTCTTC; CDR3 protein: CASSLYRGVQENEQFF
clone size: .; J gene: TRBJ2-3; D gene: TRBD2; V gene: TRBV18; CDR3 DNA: TGTGCCAGCTCCCGGACTAGCGGGGGAAGCACAGATACGCAGTATTTT; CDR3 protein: CASSRTSGGSTDTQYF
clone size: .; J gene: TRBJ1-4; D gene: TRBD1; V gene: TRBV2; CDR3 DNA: TGTGCCAGCAGTTGGGGACAGCCAAATGAAAAACTGTTTTTT; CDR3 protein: CASSWGQPNEKLFF
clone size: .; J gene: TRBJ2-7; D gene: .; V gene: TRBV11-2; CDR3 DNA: TGTGCCAGCAGCCTTTCGGGTGCTGTCTACGAGCAGTACTTC; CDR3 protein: CASSLSGAVYEQYF
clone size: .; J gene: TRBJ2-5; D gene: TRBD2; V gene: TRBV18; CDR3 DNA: TGTGCCAGCTCACGGACGGCGGGAGGACGAGAGACCCAGTACTTC; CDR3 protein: CASSRTAGGRETQYF
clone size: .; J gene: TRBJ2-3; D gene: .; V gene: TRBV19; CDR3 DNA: TGTGCCAGTAGCCCGGGCGGGGTTTCGGCAGATACGCAGTATTTT; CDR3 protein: CASSPGGVSADTQYF
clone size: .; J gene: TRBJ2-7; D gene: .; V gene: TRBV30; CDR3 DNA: TGTGCCTGGAGTGTGGTCCGACAGTCCTCTAGCTCCTACGAGCAGTACTTC; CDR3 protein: CAWSVVRQSSSSYEQYF
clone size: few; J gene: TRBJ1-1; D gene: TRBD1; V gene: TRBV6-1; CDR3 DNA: TGTGCCAGCAGTGTCGACAGGGTAAACACTGAAGCTTTCTTT; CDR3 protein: CASSVDRVNTEAFF
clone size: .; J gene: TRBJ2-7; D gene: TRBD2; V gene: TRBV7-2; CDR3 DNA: TGTGCCAGCAGCTCGGGACTAGCCAACTACGAGCAGTACTTC; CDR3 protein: CASSSGLANYEQYF
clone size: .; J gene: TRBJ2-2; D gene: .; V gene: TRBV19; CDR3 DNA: TGTGCCAGTAGTATGGGGGCTAGCGGTCAAACCGGGGAGCTGTTTTTT; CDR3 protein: CASSMGASGQTGELFF
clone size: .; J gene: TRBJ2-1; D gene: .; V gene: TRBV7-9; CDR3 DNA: TGTGCCAGCAGCTTAGCACCAGCGAATGAGCAGTTCTTC; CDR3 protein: CASSLAPANEQFF
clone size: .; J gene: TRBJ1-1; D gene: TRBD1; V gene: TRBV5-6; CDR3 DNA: TGTGCCAGCAGCACAGGGACAGCCAACACTGAAGCTTTCTTT; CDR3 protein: CASSTGTANTEAFF
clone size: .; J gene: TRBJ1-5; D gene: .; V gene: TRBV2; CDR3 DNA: TGTGCCAGCAGTGAGACCGGGTCGCAACATTTT; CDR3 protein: CASSETGSQHF
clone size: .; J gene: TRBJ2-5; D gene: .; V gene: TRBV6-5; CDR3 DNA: TGTGCCAGCAGTTACTCAAGTGGAGGGACGGAGACCCAGTACTTC; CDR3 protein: CASSYSSGGTETQYF
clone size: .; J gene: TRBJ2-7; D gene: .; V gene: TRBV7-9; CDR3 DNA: TGTTCCAGCAGCTTAGTCCCAGGGTCCTACGAGCAGTACTTC; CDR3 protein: CSSSLVPGSYEQYF
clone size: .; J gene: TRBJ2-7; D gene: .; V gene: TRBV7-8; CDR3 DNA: TGTGCCAGCAGCTTGATCCAGGGGGGCGAGCAGTACTTC; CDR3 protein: CASSLIQGGEQYF
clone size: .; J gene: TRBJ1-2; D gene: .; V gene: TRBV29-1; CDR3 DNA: TGCAGCGTTAGAGGAAACTTAGCTAACTATGGCTACACCTTC; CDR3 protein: CSVRGNLANYGYTF
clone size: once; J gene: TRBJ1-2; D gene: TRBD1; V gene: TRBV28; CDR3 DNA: TGTGCCAGCAGTTATGGGACAGGGGTAGGCTATGGCTACACCTTC; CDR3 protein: CASSYGTGVGYGYTF
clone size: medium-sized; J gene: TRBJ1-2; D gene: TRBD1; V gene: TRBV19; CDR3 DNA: TGTGCCGGTAGGACAGGGACGGGAGGCTACACCTTC; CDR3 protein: CAGRTGTGGYTF
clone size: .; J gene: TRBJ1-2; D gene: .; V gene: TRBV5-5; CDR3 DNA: TGTGCCAGCAGCTTCACCCTGGGGGCGACTTATGGCTACACCTTC; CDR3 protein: CASSFTLGATYGYTF
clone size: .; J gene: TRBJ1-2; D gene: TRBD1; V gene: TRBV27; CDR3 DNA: TGTGCCAGCAACGCAGGGGGCGGGCCTGGCTACACCTTC; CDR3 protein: CASNAGGGPGYTF
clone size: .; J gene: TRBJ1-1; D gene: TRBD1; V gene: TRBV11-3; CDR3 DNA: TGTGCCAGCAGCTCGACAGGGACTGAAGCTTTCTTT; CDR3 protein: CASSSTGTEAFF